The 18 T cell receptor beta chains below all came from one sample that was sequenced in a study of blood T cell repertoires in COVID-19. TCRdb's copy holds only in-frame clones and misses some; the assay was immunoSEQ multiplex PCR. The data contain 55,000 to 85,000 clones, 65% to 80% of them seen just once; the ten biggest clones take up more than 20%. The specimen was peripheral blood. The receptors shown here come from a man aged 55 to 70 with active or convalescent COVID-19.

This clone was recorded only once. The chain combines TRBV19 with TRBJ1-3, with TRBD1 as a possible D gene (5 bases). The CDR3 contains 15 residues. V shed 8 bases and J shed 0 bases, with 14 bases lying between them. Germline V CDR1 and CDR2: LNHDA, SQIVND (reference sequence). The CDR3 spells CASGAGPFSGNTIYF. The DNA for the CDR3 is TGTGCCAGTGGGGCAGGGCCTTTCTCTGGAAACACCATATATTTT.

The chain uses TRBV9 and TRBJ2-3, with a possible D match to TRBD2 (7 bases). This CDR3 comprises 15 residues. Trimming stripped 1 base from V and 4 bases from J, with 13 bases between. Germline V CDR1 and CDR2: SGDLS, YYNGEE. The CDR3 protein is CASSVNEGGADTQYF. The CDR3 bases are TGTGCCAGCAGCGTAAATGAAGGGGGGGCAGATACGCAGTATTTT.

This chain connects TRBV5-1 to TRBJ1-2, with TRBD1 identical over 8 bases. Per germline, CDR1 SGHRS and CDR2 YFSETQ. The CDR3 loop spans 19 amino acids. Germline trimming cut 4 bases from V and 0 bases from J; bases unmatched to any gene: 17. Here the CDR3 reads CASSPQATGAPRTNYGYTF. The CDR3 bases are TGCGCCAGCAGCCCCCAGGCGACAGGGGCGCCGAGAACTAACTATGGCTACACCTTC.

J is TRBJ1-3 and V is TRBV10-3, with D perhaps TRBD1 (6 bases). The CDR3 loop spans 17 amino acids. The V and J ends lost 2 bases and 1 base respectively, with 15 bases between them. Germline V gene lookup returns CDR1 ENHRY and CDR2 SYGVKD. The DNA of the CDR3 is TGTGCCATCAGTGAGCTCGGGACATATGGTTCTGGAAACACCATATATTTT. Its translation: CAISELGTYGSGNTIYF.

The chain couples TRBV6-5 to TRBJ2-1; no firm D call. Trimming pared 4 bases from V and 3 bases from J, leaving 13 bases between. CDR1 and CDR2 (germline): MNHEY, SVGAGI. The CDR3 totals 15 residues. The CDR3 region has the DNA TGTGCCAGCAGTTCTTTGGATCAGGACTACAATGAGCAGTTCTTC. Translation gives CASSSLDQDYNEQFF.

The chain joins TRBV12-3 or TRBV12-4 to TRBJ2-2; D might be TRBD1 (5 bases). V lost 5 bases, J lost 6 bases, and 7 bases lay in between. This CDR3 spans 12 amino acids. The DNA of the CDR3 is TGTGCCAGCAGTAGGGGTGCCGGGGAGCTGTTTTTT. This codes for CASSRGAGELFF.

This chain connects TRBV7-3 to TRBJ1-2, with D possibly matching TRBD1 (6 bases). CDR1 SGHTA and CDR2 FQGTGA come from the germline V gene. Trimming shortened V by 5 bases and J by 4 bases, and 23 bases separated the two germline ends. The length of the CDR3 is 17 residues. The chain's CDR3 is CASSPSGTSFSPYGYTF. The CDR3 coding sequence is TGTGCCAGCAGCCCATCAGGGACATCCTTCTCGCCCTATGGCTACACCTTC.

The genes are TRBV7-8 and TRBJ1-4; 7 nucleotides match TRBD1. Germline V gives CDR1 SGHVS, CDR2 FQNEAQ. The junction had 7 bases not matched to a gene; V was cut back by 3 bases and J by 0 bases. The CDR3 is made up of 17 amino acids. The CDR3 DNA sequence: TGTGCCAGCAGCTTCCCGACAGGGCCCGCAACTAATGAAAAACTGTTTTTT. Protein: CASSFPTGPATNEKLFF.

This chain connects TRBV11-2 to TRBJ2-7, with 8 bases aligning to TRBD2. With 0 bases clipped from V and 4 bases from J, the junction kept 2 bases outside the gene matches. CDR1 and CDR2 (germline): SGHAT, FQNNGV. This CDR3 has 14 amino acids. The CDR3 bases are TGTGCCAGCAGCTTAGATAGCGGGGTATACGAGCAGTACTTC. Protein product: CASSLDSGVYEQYF. Looking up the rest from reference TRBV11-2 and TRBJ2-7 gives the full variable domain: EAGVAQSPRYKIIEKRQSVAFWCNPISGHATLYWYQQILGQGPKLLIQFQNNGVVDDSQLPKDRFSAERLKGVDSTLKIQPAKLEDSAVYLCASSLDSGVYEQYFGPGTRLTVT.

The rearrangement joins TRBV6-6 to TRBJ2-2; the match to TRBD1 covers 9 bases. The J segment lost 6 bases and the V segment lost 6 bases, leaving 8 bases of the junction unmatched. The CDR3 loop spans 15 amino acids. In germline, CDR1 is MNHNY, CDR2 SVGAGI (reference sequence). CDR3: CASRPGTGLSGELFF. CDR3 nucleotides: TGTGCCAGCAGGCCCGGGACAGGGTTATCCGGGGAGCTGTTTTTT.

In DNA form, the CDR3 reads TGTGCCAGTAGTCTCCCGGGACAGGAAACTTCGGGCAATCAGCCCCAGCATTTT. Its translation: CASSLPGQETSGNQPQHF. The chain employs TRBV19 and TRBJ1-5; 8 nucleotides align to TRBD1. V shed 5 bases and J 2 bases; nucleotides not matched to a gene: 14. The CDR3 totals 18 residues. Germline V lookup: CDR1 LNHDA, CDR2 SQIVND (reference sequence).

The V gene is TRBV19, the J gene TRBJ1-6, with 11 bases lining up with TRBD1. Germline-derived CDR1 and CDR2 are LNHDA and SQIVND (reference sequence). The CDR3 sequence is 13 residues long. V shed 7 bases, J shed 9 bases, and the junction held 2 bases outside the gene matches. The CDR3 DNA sequence: TGTGCCAGTAAGGGGACAGGGGGTTCACCCCTCCACTTT. Amino acids: CASKGTGGSPLHF.

This clone occurred once. The chain uses TRBV28 and TRBJ2-1; 12 bases are shared with TRBD2. Germline CDR1 and CDR2: MDHEN and SYDVKM. The CDR3 contains 16 residues. V lost 6 bases and J lost 8; bases outside the gene matches: 11. This chain's CDR3 is CASRNWPTSGGYEQFF. The CDR3 nucleotides are TGTGCCAGCAGGAATTGGCCTACTAGCGGGGGGTATGAGCAGTTCTTC.

V and J are TRBV6-5 and TRBJ1-3; 9 bases line up with TRBD1. V lost 2 bases to trimming and J lost 1 base; unmatched junction nucleotides: 0. Germline CDR1 is MNHEY and CDR2 is SVGAGI. There are 15 residues in the CDR3. The CDR3 DNA reads as TGTGCCAGCAGTTACGGGACAGGGTCTGGAAACACCATATATTTT. This codes for CASSYGTGSGNTIYF.

V usage is TRBV30 and J usage is TRBJ1-1, with 8 bases lining up with TRBD1. The CDR3 runs to 15 residues. Looked up from germline, CDR1 is GTSNPN and CDR2 is SVGIG (reference sequence). The V and J ends lost 4 bases and 4 bases, in that order; junction bases with no gene match: 11. The CDR3: CAWTLSDRVGTEAFF. In DNA, the CDR3 is TGTGCCTGGACCCTATCGGACAGGGTCGGCACTGAAGCTTTCTTT. The full variable domain, its missing parts supplied by reference TRBV30 and TRBJ1-1, is SQTIHQWPATLVQPVGSPLSLECTVEGTSNPNLYWYRQAAGRGLQLLFYSVGIGQISSEVPQNLSASRPQDRQFILSSKKLLLSDSGFYLCAWTLSDRVGTEAFFGQGTRLTVV.

The chain employs TRBV30 and TRBJ2-7; 7 bases fit TRBD1. With V trimmed by 2 bases and J by 4 bases, 5 bases remained unmatched. The CDR3 totals 13 residues. Germline assignment: CDR1 GTSNPN and CDR2 SVGIG (reference sequence). This CDR3 is CAWSSTGLYEQYF. CDR3 coding DNA: TGTGCCTGGAGTTCGACAGGGCTTTACGAGCAGTACTTC.

This chain uses TRBV28 with TRBJ2-3; 9 bases match TRBD2. The germline V gene encodes CDR1 MDHEN and CDR2 SYDVKM. The CDR3 runs 14 residues. V shed 4 bases and J 1 base; nucleotides not matched to a gene: 0. CDR3 residues: CASSWTSGTDTQYF. The CDR3 DNA reads as TGTGCCAGCAGTTGGACTAGCGGCACAGATACGCAGTATTTT.

This clone has a handful of counts. This chain connects TRBV20-1 to TRBJ2-7; 11 bases match TRBD2. Germline CDR1 is DFQATT and CDR2 is SNEGSKA (reference sequence). CDR3 length equals 15 residues. The CDR3 is CSGSIGLAGSYEQYF. CDR3 DNA sequence: TGCAGCGGTAGTATTGGACTAGCGGGTTCCTACGAGCAGTACTTC.